The sequence of this T cell receptor beta chain was determined in a study of T cell clonality in common variable immunodeficiency. This clone was seen repeatedly, ten times or more. The antigen remains unidentified. Control and CVID samples contributed equal amounts of genomic DNA. The method was immunoSEQ multiplex PCR; TCRdb's version includes in-frame clones alone and lacks a portion of them. This record lists roughly 70,000 clones, none seen once only, and the top ten clones contain approximately 1.5%. Caucasian heritage predominated among both patients and controls. Study-level results: T cell subpopulation sequencing would be needed to explain CVID clonality. TCRbeta clonality was increased in CVID versus healthy controls.

What was sequenced was peripheral blood mononuclear cells. This clonotype originated in a person aged 18-70 years in good health.

The covered CDR3 bases are TGCGCCAGCAGCCAAGTTGTCCGGGACTATGGC. It encodes CASSQVVRDYG. The CDR3 as a whole reads CASSQVVRDYGYTF. J is TRBJ1-2 and V is TRBV4-1; D unclear. The read terminates 3 residues ahead of where the CDR3 ends, so the germline J gene completes it. V gave up 1 base and J gave up 3 bases, with 9 bases separating them. This CDR3 region has 14 residues. CDR1 MGHRA and CDR2 YSYEKL come from the germline V gene.